The 7 T cell receptor beta chains below were found in one sample sequenced in a study of shared clonotypes between healthy human individuals. Sequenced by immunoSEQ multiplex PCR; TCRdb stores in-frame clones only, minus some. The sample contains approximately 110,000 clones, about 66% of which appear only once. The sequenced material came from memory CD8+ T cells sorted from blood. The subset: CD45RO+ cells pooled with CCR7-negative TemRA cells. These receptors all come from a woman in her twenties or thirties in good health.

In its sample, this clone was seen a few times. The rearrangement links TRBV5-6 to TRBJ1-1, with 8 bases lining up with TRBD1. Germline V CDR1 and CDR2: SGHDT, YYEEEE. The trim removed 7 bases at V and 0 bases at J, leaving 2 bases unmatched. The CDR3 covers 13 residues. DNA of the CDR3: TGTGCCAGCGGGACAGGCATGAACACTGAAGCTTTCTTT. Amino acid sequence: CASGTGMNTEAFF.

The rearrangement links TRBV27 to TRBJ2-7, with 8 nucleotides matching TRBD1. The CDR3 has 14 amino acids. The V segment lost 4 bases and the J segment 3 bases; nucleotides outside the gene matches: 5. CDR1 MNHEY and CDR2 SMNVEV come from the germline V gene (reference sequence). DNA for the CDR3: TGTGCCAGCAGTTCCTGGACAGGGCTCTACGAGCAGTACTTC. Encoded protein: CASSSWTGLYEQYF.

This chain joins TRBV27 and TRBJ2-5; no definite D call. CDR3 length equals 13 residues. CDR1 and CDR2 (germline): MNHEY, SMNVEV (reference sequence). V was pared by 5 bases and J by 5 bases, with 12 bases between. CDR3 DNA: TGTGCCAGCAGTCCGACCCGCCTGGAGACCCAGTACTTC. It yields the protein CASSPTRLETQYF.

V and J are TRBV9 and TRBJ1-1, with D possibly being TRBD1 (5 bases). The V gene lost 1 base and the J gene lost 4 bases, with 11 bases spanning the gap. The CDR3 covers 14 residues. Germline loops: CDR1 SGDLS, CDR2 YYNGEE. The CDR3 DNA sequence: TGTGCCAGCAGCGTAACAGACGGGGGCACTGAAGCTTTCTTT. It encodes CASSVTDGGTEAFF.

This clone was seen just once. The chain recombines TRBV11-3 with TRBJ2-7; TRBD2 is a possible D gene (6 bases). V was trimmed by 0 bases and J by 5 bases, leaving 23 bases between them. The CDR3 consists of 18 residues. The germline V gene has CDR1 SGHNT and CDR2 YENEEA. The CDR3 spells CASSLDLLRDSGIDEQYF. The DNA for the CDR3 is TGTGCCAGCAGCTTAGACCTGTTAAGGGACTCGGGGATAGACGAGCAGTACTTC.

The V and J genes are TRBV7-9 and TRBJ2-6, with D uncertain. CDR3 length: 16 residues. V gave up 4 bases and J gave up 0 bases, with 10 bases separating them. CDR1 SEHNR and CDR2 FQNEAQ come from the germline V gene (reference sequence). The CDR3 DNA sequence: TGTGCCAGCAGCTATACCGAGAGCTCTGGGGCCAACGTCCTGACTTTC. Translation gives CASSYTESSGANVLTF.

This chain links TRBV28 with TRBJ2-5, with D possibly matching TRBD2 (5 bases). Germline lookup yields CDR1 MDHEN and CDR2 SYDVKM. The V and J ends lost 6 bases and 1 base respectively, with 18 bases between them. This CDR3 is 16 amino acids long. CDR3 region: CASRPSIKRTQETQYF. Written as DNA, the CDR3 is TGTGCCAGCAGACCCTCTATCAAGCGGACCCAAGAGACCCAGTACTTC.